These 23 T cell receptor beta chains were all obtained from the same sample, sequenced in a study of shared clonotypes between healthy human individuals. Sequencing used immunoSEQ multiplex PCR; TCRdb keeps in-frame clones, though not all of them. The profile covers about 2,500,000 clones, with about 92% appearing a single time and roughly 0.13% taken by the ten largest. The source material was naive CD4+ T cells sorted from blood. Subset specified: CD45RA+ positively selected. These TCRs come from a man between 18 and 35 years old in good health.

This chain links TRBV7-2 with TRBJ2-5, with 7 bases that match TRBD1. The V gene end was trimmed by 2 bases and the J gene end by 10 bases; junction bases not matched to a gene: 13. Germline V gene lookup returns CDR1 SGHTA and CDR2 FQGNSA. There are 15 residues in the CDR3. The CDR3 DNA reads TGTGCCAGCAGCTTAACAGGGGCCTCCCTTTACGGCCAGTACTTC. Its protein product is CASSLTGASLYGQYF.

The J gene is TRBJ2-5, the V gene TRBV5-6, with 10 bases identical to TRBD2. Germline V CDR1 and CDR2: SGHDT, YYEEEE. The CDR3 has 17 amino acids. J gave up 3 bases and V 0 bases, and 8 bases lay outside the gene matches. In DNA form, the CDR3 reads TGTGCCAGCAGCTTGGGAGCGGGGGGGTCCGGAAAAGAGACCCAGTACTTC. Amino acid sequence: CASSLGAGGSGKETQYF.

Here the CDR3 DNA reads TGTGCCAGTAGCGAGGGACAGGGAGGAGAGACCCAGTACTTC. This gives the protein CASSEGQGGETQYF. This chain links TRBV19 with TRBJ2-5; 9 nucleotides agree with TRBD1. After removal of 6 bases from V and 4 bases from J, the junction contained 6 bases not matched to a gene. The CDR3 is 14 residues long. CDR1 and CDR2 (germline): LNHDA, SQIVND (reference sequence).

The V call is TRBV9, the J call TRBJ2-3, with D maybe TRBD1 (6 bases). The CDR3 contains 18 residues. Germline V gene sequence: CDR1 SGDLS, CDR2 YYNGEE. V gave up 3 bases and J gave up 0 bases, with 20 bases separating them. For the CDR3, the DNA is TGTGCCAGCAGCGCGGGAACAGGGTCCCTAATTAGCACAGATACGCAGTATTTT. It is translated as CASSAGTGSLISTDTQYF.

The chain links TRBV5-6 to TRBJ1-4; D may be TRBD1 (5 bases). CDR1 is SGHDT, CDR2 YYEEEE, per germline. The CDR3 length is 17 residues. V was trimmed by 1 base and J by 8 bases, leaving 21 bases between them. CDR3 in DNA: TGTGCCAGCAGCTTGCGGGGGTTTGGGGAAAAGGGCGAAAAACTGTTTTTT. Its translation is CASSLRGFGEKGEKLFF.

The genes are TRBV6-1 and TRBJ1-5, with a tentative D call TRBD1 (6 bases). V dropped 4 bases and J dropped 2 bases, with 12 bases sitting between them. The CDR3 is 15 residues long. CDR1 MNHNS and CDR2 SASEGT come from the germline V gene. CDR3 loop: CASSAGGGGNQPQHF. The DNA for the CDR3 is TGTGCCAGCAGTGCCGGGGGCGGCGGCAATCAGCCCCAGCATTTT.

The chain has TRBV27 and TRBJ2-1; D remains unclear. Trimming shortened V by 0 bases and J by 4 bases, and 4 bases separated the two germline ends. The CDR3 sequence is 13 residues long. CDR1 MNHEY and CDR2 SMNVEV come from the germline V gene (reference sequence). The CDR3 DNA is TGTGCCAGCAGTTTATCGGAGTACAATGAGCAGTTCTTC. It specifies CASSLSEYNEQFF.

In regard to this clone: In the same sample, other DNA sequences code for this CDR3. This chain connects TRBV6-5 to TRBJ1-5; 10 bases line up with TRBD1. Germline trimming cut 6 bases from V and 6 bases from J; bases unmatched to any gene: 5. The CDR3 has 14 residues. Germline lookup yields CDR1 MNHEY and CDR2 SVGAGI. In DNA form, the CDR3 reads TGTGCCAGCAGGACAGGGGGCGCGGGTCAGCCCCAGCATTTT. This encodes CASRTGGAGQPQHF.

This clone has a single count. J is TRBJ1-3 and V is TRBV6-6, with D possibly matching TRBD1 (6 bases). Germline assignment: CDR1 MNHNY and CDR2 SVGAGI (reference sequence). This CDR3 contains 16 residues. Trimming left V 6 bases short and J 0 bases short, with 15 bases between. CDR3 loop: CASSPWDTTSGNTIYF. Here the CDR3 DNA reads TGTGCCAGCAGCCCATGGGACACCACCTCTGGAAACACCATATATTTT.

The chain employs TRBV10-3 and TRBJ2-3; perhaps TRBD2 as D (5 bases). The V gene's germline CDR1 is ENHRY and CDR2 SYGVKD. The CDR3 length is 14 residues. The V gene lost 10 bases and the J gene lost 3 bases, with 17 bases spanning the gap. The CDR3 region is CATLEGLRTDTQYF. CDR3 bases: TGTGCCACCCTAGAGGGTTTACGAACAGATACGCAGTATTTT.

This clone was picked up one time. The J gene is TRBJ1-1, the V gene TRBV6-1, with 9 positions matching TRBD1. The ends lost 4 bases at V and 10 bases at J; junction bases unmatched: 10. The CDR3 contains 14 residues. The germline gives CDR1 MNHNS, CDR2 SASEGT. The chain's CDR3 is CASSVYGTGLTAFF. In DNA, the CDR3 is TGTGCCAGCAGTGTCTATGGGACAGGGTTGACAGCTTTCTTT.

This clone has only one observation. The chain combines TRBV5-5 with TRBJ2-7; D might be TRBD1 (5 bases). CDR1 and CDR2 (germline): SGHKS, YYEKEE (reference sequence). The CDR3 sequence is 15 residues long. Trimming pared 2 bases from V and 5 bases from J, leaving 17 bases between. The CDR3 DNA reads as TGTGCCAGCAGCTTCTCTTCAGGGCTAAGGAACGAGCAGTACTTC. Encoded protein: CASSFSSGLRNEQYF.

The V gene is TRBV11-3, the J gene TRBJ2-1; a possible D gene is TRBD1 (6 bases). The germline V gene encodes CDR1 SGHNT and CDR2 YENEEA. V lost 1 base, J lost 5 bases, and 18 bases lay in between. There are 17 residues in the CDR3. The CDR3 spells CASSLGDTGIHNNEQFF. The CDR3 region has the DNA TGTGCCAGCAGCTTAGGGGATACAGGGATCCATAACAATGAGCAGTTCTTC.

The chain employs TRBV5-1 and TRBJ2-1; weak D call: TRBD2 (6 bases). The CDR3 sequence is 15 residues long. From germline, CDR1 is SGHRS and CDR2 YFSETQ. V lost 0 bases to trimming and J lost 4 bases, with 11 bases between them. The CDR3 DNA reads TGCGCCAGCAGCTTGGAATTAGCGGAGTACAATGAGCAGTTCTTC. This sequence encodes CASSLELAEYNEQFF.

The chain has TRBV19 and TRBJ1-6; maybe TRBD1 (5 bases). The CDR3 runs 17 residues. The germline V gene has CDR1 LNHDA and CDR2 SQIVND (reference sequence). V dropped 5 bases and J dropped 0 bases, with 14 bases sitting between them. CDR3 bases: TGTGCCAGTAGTCTCGACAGCCCGAGCTCCTATAATTCACCCCTCCACTTT. It codes for CASSLDSPSSYNSPLHF. Full variable domain (outside the CDR3, taken from reference TRBV19 and TRBJ1-6): DGGITQSPKYLFRKEGQNVTLSCEQNLNHDAMYWYRQDPGQGLRLIYYSQIVNDFQKGDIAEGYSVSREKKESFPLTVTSAQKNPTAFYLCASSLDSPSSYNSPLHFGNGTRLTVT.

CDR3 region: CSGGEGGVGYGYTF. The CDR3 DNA reads TGCAGCGGCGGGGAGGGAGGAGTAGGCTATGGCTACACCTTC. This chain links TRBV29-1 with TRBJ1-2; D unresolved. Deletions cut 7 bases from V and 4 bases from J, with 19 bases between. Germline V gene lookup returns CDR1 SQVTM and CDR2 ANQGSEA. The CDR3 is 14 residues long.

The genes are TRBV5-1 and TRBJ1-6; D call uncertain. In germline, CDR1 is SGHRS, CDR2 YFSETQ. V was clipped by 7 bases and J by 4 bases, with 27 bases between them. This CDR3 comprises 19 residues. CDR3 DNA: TGCGCCAGCTCCCCCACACTTGGCGGTCTCGCACCTTATAATTCACCCCTCCACTTT. This gives the protein CASSPTLGGLAPYNSPLHF.

The chain employs TRBV5-1 and TRBJ2-2, with 8 bases fitting TRBD1. Trimming took 9 bases from V and 2 from J; bases not matched to a gene: 6. The CDR3 is made up of 14 amino acids. Germline CDR1 is SGHRS and CDR2 is YFSETQ. DNA for the CDR3: TGCGCCACGTCACAGGGGGGAAACACCGGGGAGCTGTTTTTT. This sequence encodes CATSQGGNTGELFF. Together with reference TRBV5-1 and TRBJ2-2, the CDR3 gives the full variable domain: KAGVTQTPRYLIKTRGQQVTLSCSPISGHRSVSWYQQTPGQGLQFLFEYFSETQRNKGNFPGRFSGRQFSNSRSEMNVSTLELGDSALYLCATSQGGNTGELFFGEGSRLTVL.

This chain links TRBV20-1 with TRBJ1-2; the D is unclear. Trimming pared 0 bases from V and 12 bases from J, leaving 11 bases between. CDR1 and CDR2 from the germline V gene are DFQATT and SNEGSKA (reference sequence). The CDR3 sequence is 11 residues long. This CDR3 reads CSARDYGMNTF. The CDR3 region has the DNA TGCAGTGCTAGAGACTACGGGATGAACACCTTC.

The genes are TRBV10-1 and TRBJ2-7; 11 nucleotides line up with TRBD2. Losses at the gene ends were 6 bases for V and 3 bases for J; bases not matched to a gene: 7. The CDR3 contains 15 residues. Germline CDR1 WNHNN, CDR2 SYGVQD (reference sequence). CDR3 sequence reads: CASRTKTSGIYEQYF. The CDR3 DNA follows: TGCGCCAGCAGGACGAAGACTAGCGGGATCTACGAGCAGTACTTC.

The rearrangement uses TRBV5-6 and TRBJ1-1; D gene ambiguous. Trimming stripped 0 bases from V and 12 bases from J, with 15 bases between. CDR3 length: 13 residues. CDR1 and CDR2 (germline): SGHDT, YYEEEE. CDR3 sequence reads: CASSLAGVSETFF. Written as DNA, the CDR3 is TGTGCCAGCAGCTTGGCGGGTGTCTCCGAGACTTTCTTT.

CDR3 coding DNA: TGTGCCAGCAGTGAGGCCGGGACAGGGGGGATGGAGACCCAGTACTTC. This sequence encodes CASSEAGTGGMETQYF. This sequence joins TRBV6-1 and TRBJ2-5, with 11 bases lining up with TRBD1. CDR3 length equals 16 residues. Trimming took 3 bases from V and 5 from J; bases not matched to a gene: 8. Germline CDR1 MNHNS, CDR2 SASEGT.

This chain links TRBV6-5 with TRBJ2-5; 8 positions agree with TRBD1. V lost 4 bases, J lost 4 bases, and 8 bases stayed unmatched. The CDR3 runs to 15 residues. The V gene's germline CDR1 is MNHEY and CDR2 SVGAGI. CDR3 in amino acids: CASSWLTGAGETQYF. CDR3 DNA sequence: TGTGCCAGCAGTTGGCTGACAGGGGCCGGAGAGACCCAGTACTTC.